Listed below are T cell receptor beta chains from one sample, sequenced in a study of CD8 T cells in ankylosing spondylitis. One entry per CDR3 protein, called by TCRdb with MiXCR from the 5' RACE reads. This sample has roughly 150,000 distinct CDR3 sequences, with just over 9.5% found just once. Sequencing was carried out using blood, either unsorted or a sorted T cell fraction (not recorded which). These receptors were taken from a female donor with ankylosing spondylitis or in good health (not recorded which). Each CDR3 is given with its conserved first and last residue. A D gene is named only where the DNA matches it firmly. Size is omitted from some rows. Given values are once, few, many or a class for expanded clones.

j_call: TRBJ1-2; d_call: NA; v_call: TRBV9; clone_size: NA; cdr3_nt: TGTGCCAGCAGCGTAGCCCGGGGGGCAGCTAACTATGGCTACACCTTC; cdr3_aa: CASSVARGAANYGYTF
j_call: TRBJ1-2; d_call: NA; v_call: TRBV4-3; clone_size: many; cdr3_nt: TGCGCCAGCAGCCAAGGCAAAGGCCGGATAGGCGGCTACACCTTC; cdr3_aa: CASSQGKGRIGGYTF
j_call: TRBJ2-3; d_call: TRBD2; v_call: TRBV20-1; clone_size: NA; cdr3_nt: TGCAGTGCCCCTAGGGAGGGGAGCACAGATACGCAGTATTTT; cdr3_aa: CSAPREGSTDTQYF
j_call: TRBJ2-3; d_call: NA; v_call: TRBV11-3; clone_size: NA; cdr3_nt: TGTGCCAGCAGCTTAGATAGGGCGGGGGCCCCGGGCACAGATACGCAGTATTTT; cdr3_aa: CASSLDRAGAPGTDTQYF
j_call: TRBJ1-1; d_call: NA; v_call: TRBV6-2/TRBV6-3; clone_size: many; cdr3_nt: TGTGCCAGCGGAACGGGGAAGACTGAAGCTTTCTTT; cdr3_aa: CASGTGKTEAFF
j_call: TRBJ2-2; d_call: NA; v_call: TRBV3-1; clone_size: few; cdr3_nt: TGTGCCAGCAGCCGCCGTGGAAGGGAGGAGCTGTTTTTT; cdr3_aa: CASSRRGREELFF
j_call: TRBJ2-3; d_call: TRBD2; v_call: TRBV28; clone_size: many; cdr3_nt: TGTGCCAGCAGTTCGATTACTAGCGGGACCAGCACAGATACGCAGTATTTT; cdr3_aa: CASSSITSGTSTDTQYF
j_call: TRBJ2-7; d_call: NA; v_call: TRBV4-2; clone_size: NA; cdr3_nt: TGTGCCATGGGCCCCGGGCTCCGCTGCCCCTACGAGCAGTACTTC; cdr3_aa: CAMGPGLRCPYEQYF
j_call: TRBJ2-7; d_call: NA; v_call: TRBV29-1; clone_size: many; cdr3_nt: TGCAGCGTTGAAGACAGCTCCTACGAGCAGTACTTC; cdr3_aa: CSVEDSSYEQYF
j_call: TRBJ2-7; d_call: NA; v_call: TRBV7-6; clone_size: many; cdr3_nt: TGTGCCAGCAGCTCCTTGAGCTCCTACGAGCAGTACTTC; cdr3_aa: CASSSLSSYEQYF
j_call: TRBJ1-2; d_call: TRBD1; v_call: TRBV13; clone_size: NA; cdr3_nt: TGTGCCAGCAGTCAACAGGGGGTCTATGGCTACACCTTC; cdr3_aa: CASSQQGVYGYTF
j_call: TRBJ2-2; d_call: TRBD1; v_call: TRBV29-1; clone_size: many; cdr3_nt: TGCAGCGTTGTAGGGACAGGGCGATCCGGGGAGCTGTTTTTT; cdr3_aa: CSVVGTGRSGELFF
j_call: TRBJ1-1; d_call: NA; v_call: TRBV4-3; clone_size: few; cdr3_nt: TGCGCCAGCAGCCAGCGCAGGGGGAACACTGAAGCTTTCTTT; cdr3_aa: CASSQRRGNTEAFF
j_call: TRBJ2-2; d_call: NA; v_call: TRBV6-1; clone_size: NA; cdr3_nt: TGTGCCAGCAGTCCGTACAGGGAGGGTGCCGGGGAGCTGTTTTTT; cdr3_aa: CASSPYREGAGELFF
j_call: TRBJ1-3; d_call: NA; v_call: TRBV29-1; clone_size: many; cdr3_nt: TGCAGCGTTGTCGGGGAAGAGGAGTCTCCGTCTGGAAACACCATATATTTT; cdr3_aa: CSVVGEEESPSGNTIYF
j_call: TRBJ1-1; d_call: NA; v_call: TRBV9; clone_size: few; cdr3_nt: TGTGCCAGCAGCCCGGGCCGGGCGAACACTGAAGCTTTCTTT; cdr3_aa: CASSPGRANTEAFF
j_call: TRBJ2-7; d_call: NA; v_call: TRBV6-1; clone_size: few; cdr3_nt: TGTGCCAGCAGTGAAGGTAATCACCCCATTCCGTACGAGCAGTACTTC; cdr3_aa: CASSEGNHPIPYEQYF
j_call: TRBJ2-7; d_call: NA; v_call: TRBV6-5; clone_size: NA; cdr3_nt: TGTGCCAGCAGTTACTCCGCCAGCCGCGATTTCTACGAGCAGTACTTC; cdr3_aa: CASSYSASRDFYEQYF
j_call: TRBJ2-1; d_call: TRBD2; v_call: TRBV23-1; clone_size: NA; cdr3_nt: TGCGCCAGCAGTCAGAAGTCCACTAGCGAGGGTGAGCAGTTCTTC; cdr3_aa: CASSQKSTSEGEQFF
j_call: TRBJ2-1; d_call: TRBD2; v_call: TRBV4-1; clone_size: once; cdr3_nt: TGCGCCAGCAGCCAAGATATCCGGGAGGGTACTTACAATGAGCAGTTCTTC; cdr3_aa: CASSQDIREGTYNEQFF
j_call: TRBJ2-5; d_call: NA; v_call: TRBV25-1; clone_size: few; cdr3_nt: TGTGCCAGCAGCGGGCCGGGGGTGCAGACCCAGTACTTC; cdr3_aa: CASSGPGVQTQYF
j_call: TRBJ1-1; d_call: NA; v_call: TRBV7-9; clone_size: NA; cdr3_nt: TGTGCCAGCAGCGGACAAACGGATAACACTGAAGCTTTCTTT; cdr3_aa: CASSGQTDNTEAFF
j_call: TRBJ2-1; d_call: TRBD2; v_call: TRBV4-3; clone_size: many; cdr3_nt: TGCGCCAGCAGCCAAGACCACCTAAGCGGGAGGGCCTCTTATGAGCAGTTCTTC; cdr3_aa: CASSQDHLSGRASYEQFF
j_call: TRBJ2-1; d_call: NA; v_call: TRBV25-1; clone_size: NA; cdr3_nt: TGTGCCGGCCACAGGGCGATGGGGCAGTTCTTC; cdr3_aa: CAGHRAMGQFF
j_call: TRBJ2-5; d_call: TRBD2; v_call: TRBV5-6; clone_size: few; cdr3_nt: TGTGCCAGCAGCCACGGGACTAGCGGGAGCCGAGAGACCCAGTACTTC; cdr3_aa: CASSHGTSGSRETQYF
j_call: TRBJ2-1; d_call: TRBD1; v_call: TRBV7-8; clone_size: NA; cdr3_nt: TGTGCCAGCAGCTTGGAGACCGGGACAGGGAGCTACAATGAGCAGTTCTTC; cdr3_aa: CASSLETGTGSYNEQFF
j_call: TRBJ2-7; d_call: NA; v_call: TRBV4-2; clone_size: few; cdr3_nt: TGTGCCAGCAGCCAACTCTACAGGGCGTTGTACGAGCAGTACTTC; cdr3_aa: CASSQLYRALYEQYF
j_call: TRBJ2-2; d_call: TRBD2; v_call: TRBV6-2/TRBV6-3; clone_size: NA; cdr3_nt: TGTGCCAGCCGGTGGACTAGCGTAAACGGGGAGCTGTTTTTT; cdr3_aa: CASRWTSVNGELFF
j_call: TRBJ2-7; d_call: TRBD2; v_call: TRBV4-2; clone_size: NA; cdr3_nt: TGTGCCAGCAGCCAAGAATTTACTAGCGGTTACGAGCAGTACTTC; cdr3_aa: CASSQEFTSGYEQYF
j_call: TRBJ2-1; d_call: NA; v_call: TRBV5-1; clone_size: many; cdr3_nt: TGCGCCAGCAGCTGGGAACCCTACAATGAGCAGTTCTTC; cdr3_aa: CASSWEPYNEQFF
j_call: TRBJ2-5; d_call: NA; v_call: TRBV7-9; clone_size: NA; cdr3_nt: TGTGCCAGCAGCTTAACCTCTCTCGGGGAGACCCAGTACTTC; cdr3_aa: CASSLTSLGETQYF
j_call: TRBJ2-6; d_call: TRBD2; v_call: TRBV5-1; clone_size: few; cdr3_nt: TGCGCCAGCAGTACTAGCGGGAGCTCTGGGGCCAACGTCCTGACTTTC; cdr3_aa: CASSTSGSSGANVLTF
j_call: TRBJ1-2; d_call: NA; v_call: TRBV7-2; clone_size: many; cdr3_nt: TGTGCCAGCAGCTTAAATAAGGTGTACGGATACTATGGCTACACCTTC; cdr3_aa: CASSLNKVYGYYGYTF
j_call: TRBJ1-4; d_call: NA; v_call: TRBV5-1; clone_size: few; cdr3_nt: TGCGCCAGCAGCTTGGGGGGATCTAATGAAAAACTGTTTTTT; cdr3_aa: CASSLGGSNEKLFF
j_call: TRBJ2-1; d_call: NA; v_call: TRBV29-1; clone_size: NA; cdr3_nt: TGCAGCGTTGACGAGGGGGGACCGTCCAATGAGCAGTTCTTC; cdr3_aa: CSVDEGGPSNEQFF
j_call: TRBJ2-7; d_call: NA; v_call: TRBV29-1; clone_size: NA; cdr3_nt: TGCAGCGTTGCTCCGGGACATACCTACGAGCAGTACTTC; cdr3_aa: CSVAPGHTYEQYF
j_call: TRBJ1-1; d_call: NA; v_call: TRBV4-3; clone_size: NA; cdr3_nt: TGCGCCAGCAGCCATGGGTTTGGGTATTCGAACGCTGAAGCTTTCTTT; cdr3_aa: CASSHGFGYSNAEAFF
j_call: TRBJ1-1; d_call: TRBD1; v_call: TRBV5-1; clone_size: many; cdr3_nt: TGCGCCAGCTTCGAACAGGGGGAAGCTTTCTTT; cdr3_aa: CASFEQGEAFF
j_call: TRBJ2-5; d_call: NA; v_call: TRBV3-1; clone_size: few; cdr3_nt: TGTGCCAGCTCGGAGGAACAAGAGACCCAGTACTTC; cdr3_aa: CASSEEQETQYF
j_call: TRBJ1-2; d_call: TRBD1; v_call: TRBV11-1; clone_size: few; cdr3_nt: TGTGCCAGCAGCCCACCACTGGATGCCGGGACAGCAAATAACAACTATGGCTACACCTTC; cdr3_aa: CASSPPLDAGTANNNYGYTF